This TCR beta chain was captured in a study of read filtering for tumor transcriptome and immune sequencing. Study details: Revised staging placed eight or nine patients in R-ISS I, 15 to 20 in II, about seven in III. IR-seq gave about 4.05 to 11 million TCR reads per sample; RNA-seq gave about 80 to 1,400.

The sample holds many counts of this clonotype. What it binds is not known. Trimming cost V 4 bases and J 4 bases, with 10 bases left between them. Per germline, CDR1 SGHDN and CDR2 FVKESK. CDR3 length: 14 residues. Whole-study findings and limits: Even smaller IR-seq throughput identified most shared clonotypes.

This library used approximately 370 ng RNA and molecular barcoded adaptors spanning alpha/delta and beta/gamma chains. TCRdb reanalysed the reads using MiXCR and keeps one entry per CDR3 protein. The data show around 48,000 distinct CDR3 sequences, with 15% to 20% seen just once and about 16% held by the top ten. Bone marrow was sampled from every patient at the time of active disease. The receptor's source is a donor over 35 with multiple myeloma. V is TRBV14 and J is TRBJ2-2, with D possibly TRBD2 on 5 matching bases. Source material: a population of CD138-negative cells sorted from bone marrow. In DNA form, the CDR3 reads TGTGCCAGCAGCCGGACTGCAATCACCGGGGAGCTGTTTTTT. Protein sequence: CASSRTAITGELFF.